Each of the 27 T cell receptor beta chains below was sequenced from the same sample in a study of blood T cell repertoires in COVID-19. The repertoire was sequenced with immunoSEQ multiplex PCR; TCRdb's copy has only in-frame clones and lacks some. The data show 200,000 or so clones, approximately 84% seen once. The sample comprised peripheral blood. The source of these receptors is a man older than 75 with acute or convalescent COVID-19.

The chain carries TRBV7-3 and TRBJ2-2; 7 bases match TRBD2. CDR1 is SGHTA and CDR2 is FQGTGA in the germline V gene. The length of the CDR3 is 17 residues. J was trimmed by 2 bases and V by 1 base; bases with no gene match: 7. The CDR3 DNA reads TGTGCCAGCAGCTTAAACCCTAGCGGAGCAAACACCGGGGAGCTGTTTTTT. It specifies CASSLNPSGANTGELFF. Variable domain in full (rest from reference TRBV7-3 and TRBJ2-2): GAGVSQTPSNKVTEKGKYVELRCDPISGHTALYWYRQSLGQGPEFLIYFQGTGAADDSGLPNDRFFAVRPEGSVSTLKIQRTERGDSAVYLCASSLNPSGANTGELFFGEGSRLTVL.

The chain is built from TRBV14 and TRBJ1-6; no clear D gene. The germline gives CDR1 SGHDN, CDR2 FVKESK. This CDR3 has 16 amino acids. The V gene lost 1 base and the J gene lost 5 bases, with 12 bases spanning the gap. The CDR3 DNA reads TGTGCCAGCAGCCAAGTGGGCCTCCGCGATAATTCACCCCTCCACTTT. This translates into CASSQVGLRDNSPLHF.

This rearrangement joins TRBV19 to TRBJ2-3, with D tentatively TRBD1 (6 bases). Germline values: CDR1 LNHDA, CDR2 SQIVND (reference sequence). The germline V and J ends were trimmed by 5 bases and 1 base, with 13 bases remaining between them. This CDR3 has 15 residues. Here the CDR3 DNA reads TGTGCCAGTAGTGCGCAGGGGCTCGGCACAGATACGCAGTATTTT. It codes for CASSAQGLGTDTQYF. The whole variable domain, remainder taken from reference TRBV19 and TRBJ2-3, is DGGITQSPKYLFRKEGQNVTLSCEQNLNHDAMYWYRQDPGQGLRLIYYSQIVNDFQKGDIAEGYSVSREKKESFPLTVTSAQKNPTAFYLCASSAQGLGTDTQYFGPGTRLTVL.

This chain's CDR3 is CASYRGLSYNEQFF. The CDR3 DNA reads as TGTGCCAGCTACAGGGGGCTTTCCTACAATGAGCAGTTCTTC. V and J are TRBV5-8 and TRBJ2-1; TRBD1 matches 9 bases. The CDR3 consists of 14 residues. V trimming: 7 bases; J trimming: 1 base; junction bases outside the gene matches: 3. Germline-derived CDR1 and CDR2 are SGHTS and YDEGEE.

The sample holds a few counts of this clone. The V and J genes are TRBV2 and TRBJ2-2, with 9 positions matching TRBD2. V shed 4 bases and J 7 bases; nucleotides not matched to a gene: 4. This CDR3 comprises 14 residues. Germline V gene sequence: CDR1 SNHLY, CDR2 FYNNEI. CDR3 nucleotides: TGTGCCAGCAGTGTAGCGGGAGAGGGCGGGGAGCTGTTTTTT. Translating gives CASSVAGEGGELFF.

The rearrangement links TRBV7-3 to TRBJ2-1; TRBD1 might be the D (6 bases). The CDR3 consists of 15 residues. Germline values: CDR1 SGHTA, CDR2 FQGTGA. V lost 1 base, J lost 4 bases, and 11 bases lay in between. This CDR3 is CASSLIGTPYNEQFF. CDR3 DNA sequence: TGTGCCAGCAGCTTAATCGGGACACCATACAATGAGCAGTTCTTC.

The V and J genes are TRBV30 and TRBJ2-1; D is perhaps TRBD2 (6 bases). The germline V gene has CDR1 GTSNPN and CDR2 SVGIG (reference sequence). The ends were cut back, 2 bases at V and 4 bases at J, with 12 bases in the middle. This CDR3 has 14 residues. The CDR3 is CAWSQGLRYNEQFF. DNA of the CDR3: TGTGCCTGGAGTCAGGGACTCCGTTACAATGAGCAGTTCTTC.

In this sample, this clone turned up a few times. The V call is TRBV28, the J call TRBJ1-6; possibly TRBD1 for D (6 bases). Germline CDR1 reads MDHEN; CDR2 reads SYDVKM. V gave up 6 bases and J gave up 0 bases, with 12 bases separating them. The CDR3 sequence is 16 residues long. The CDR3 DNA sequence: TGTGCCAGCAGACGGGACACGAGCTCCTATAATTCACCCCTCCACTTT. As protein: CASRRDTSSYNSPLHF.

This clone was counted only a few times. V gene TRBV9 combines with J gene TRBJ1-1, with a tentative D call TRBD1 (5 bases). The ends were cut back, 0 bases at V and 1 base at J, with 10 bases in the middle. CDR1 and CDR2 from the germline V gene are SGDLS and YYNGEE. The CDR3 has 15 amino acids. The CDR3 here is CASSVDGRANTEAFF. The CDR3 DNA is TGTGCCAGCAGCGTAGATGGCAGGGCGAACACTGAAGCTTTCTTT.

This CDR3 is CASSHRGRGNNEQFF. As DNA, the CDR3 is TGTGCCAGTAGCCACCGAGGGCGGGGTAACAATGAGCAGTTCTTC. The chain combines TRBV19 with TRBJ2-1; possible D gene TRBD2, 6 bases. CDR1 LNHDA and CDR2 SQIVND come from the germline V gene (reference sequence). The CDR3 extends over 15 amino acids. With 6 bases removed from V and 5 bases from J, the gap between germline ends came to 17 bases.

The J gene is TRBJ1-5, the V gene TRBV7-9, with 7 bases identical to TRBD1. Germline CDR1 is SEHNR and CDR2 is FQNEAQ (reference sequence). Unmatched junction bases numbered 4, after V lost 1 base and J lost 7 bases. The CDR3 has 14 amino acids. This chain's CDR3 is CASSLGPQGQPQHF. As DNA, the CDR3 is TGTGCCAGCAGCTTAGGCCCACAGGGGCAGCCCCAGCATTTT.

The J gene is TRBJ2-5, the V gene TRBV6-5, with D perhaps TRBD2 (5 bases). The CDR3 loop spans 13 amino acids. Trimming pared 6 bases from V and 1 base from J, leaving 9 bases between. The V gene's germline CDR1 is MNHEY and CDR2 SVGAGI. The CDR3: CASRRVVQETQYF. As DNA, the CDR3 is TGTGCCAGCAGGCGGGTGGTCCAAGAGACCCAGTACTTC.

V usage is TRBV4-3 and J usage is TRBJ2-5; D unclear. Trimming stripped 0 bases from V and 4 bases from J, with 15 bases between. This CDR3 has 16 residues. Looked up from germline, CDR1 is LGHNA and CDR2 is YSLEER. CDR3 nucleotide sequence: TGCGCCAGCAGCCAAGATCGACTTCTCGGAGTAGAGACCCAGTACTTC. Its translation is CASSQDRLLGVETQYF.

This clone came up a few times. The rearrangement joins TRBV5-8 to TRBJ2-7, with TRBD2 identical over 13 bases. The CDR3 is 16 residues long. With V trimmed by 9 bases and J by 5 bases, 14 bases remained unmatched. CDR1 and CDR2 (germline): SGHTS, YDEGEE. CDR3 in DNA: TGTGCCACCAGAACTAGACAGGGACTAGCGGGAAACGAGCAGTACTTC. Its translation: CATRTRQGLAGNEQYF.

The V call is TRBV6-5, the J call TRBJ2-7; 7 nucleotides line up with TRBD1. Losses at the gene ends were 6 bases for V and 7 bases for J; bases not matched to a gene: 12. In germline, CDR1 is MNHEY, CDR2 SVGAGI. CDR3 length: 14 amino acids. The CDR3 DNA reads TGTGCCAGCAGCACGGGACAGCCCACGCAGGAGCAGTACTTC. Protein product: CASSTGQPTQEQYF.

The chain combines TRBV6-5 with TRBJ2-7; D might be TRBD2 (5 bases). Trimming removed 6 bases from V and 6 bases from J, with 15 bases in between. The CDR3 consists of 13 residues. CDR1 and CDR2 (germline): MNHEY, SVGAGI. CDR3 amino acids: CASSWTLVGEQYF. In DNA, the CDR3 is TGTGCCAGCAGCTGGACTCTGGTCGGCGAGCAGTACTTC.

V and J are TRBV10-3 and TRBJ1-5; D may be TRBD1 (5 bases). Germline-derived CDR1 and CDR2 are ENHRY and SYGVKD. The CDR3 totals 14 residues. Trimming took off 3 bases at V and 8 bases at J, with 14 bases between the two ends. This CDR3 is CAISESREGEPQHF. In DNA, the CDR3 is TGTGCCATCAGTGAAAGCAGGGAGGGTGAGCCCCAGCATTTT.

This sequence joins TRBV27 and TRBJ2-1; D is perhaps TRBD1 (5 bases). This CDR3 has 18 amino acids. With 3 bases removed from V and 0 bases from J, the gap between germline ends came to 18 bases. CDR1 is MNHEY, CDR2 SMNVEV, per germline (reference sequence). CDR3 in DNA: TGTGCCAGCAGTTTGGGCGGACAACCTTTTAGCTCCTACAATGAGCAGTTCTTC. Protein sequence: CASSLGGQPFSSYNEQFF.

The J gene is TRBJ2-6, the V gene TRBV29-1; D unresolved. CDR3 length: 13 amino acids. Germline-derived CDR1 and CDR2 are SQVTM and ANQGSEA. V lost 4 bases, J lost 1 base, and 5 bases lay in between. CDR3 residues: CSVVGSGANVLTF. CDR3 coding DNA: TGCAGCGTTGTCGGTTCTGGGGCCAACGTCCTGACTTTC.

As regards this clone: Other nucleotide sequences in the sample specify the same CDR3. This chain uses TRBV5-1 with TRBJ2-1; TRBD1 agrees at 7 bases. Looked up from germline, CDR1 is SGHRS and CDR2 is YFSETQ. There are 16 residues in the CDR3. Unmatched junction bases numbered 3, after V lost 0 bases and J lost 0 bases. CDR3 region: CASSLVGQSSYNEQFF. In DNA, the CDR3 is TGCGCCAGCAGCTTGGTGGGACAGAGCTCCTACAATGAGCAGTTCTTC.

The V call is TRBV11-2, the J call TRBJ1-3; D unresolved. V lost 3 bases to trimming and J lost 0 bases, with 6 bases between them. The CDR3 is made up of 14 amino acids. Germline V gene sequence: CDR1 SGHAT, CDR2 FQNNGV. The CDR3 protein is CASSFFRSGNTIYF. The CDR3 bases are TGTGCCAGCAGCTTTTTTCGCTCTGGAAACACCATATATTTT.

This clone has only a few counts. In nucleotides, the CDR3 is TGTGCCAGCAGTCCCCAGGGAGGGAATTCACCCCTCCACTTT. Its protein is CASSPQGGNSPLHF. The gene calls are TRBV27 and TRBJ1-6; tentative D call: TRBD1 (5 bases). In germline, CDR1 is MNHEY, CDR2 SMNVEV (reference sequence). This CDR3 is built from 14 residues. V was shortened by 5 bases and J by 7 bases, with 12 bases between the two germline ends.

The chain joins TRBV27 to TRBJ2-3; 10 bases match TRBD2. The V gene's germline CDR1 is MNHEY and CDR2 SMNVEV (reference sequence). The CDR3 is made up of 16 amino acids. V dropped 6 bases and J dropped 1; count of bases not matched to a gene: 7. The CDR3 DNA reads TGTGCCAGCAGACGAGCCGGGACTAGCGGCACAGATACGCAGTATTTT. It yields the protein CASRRAGTSGTDTQYF.

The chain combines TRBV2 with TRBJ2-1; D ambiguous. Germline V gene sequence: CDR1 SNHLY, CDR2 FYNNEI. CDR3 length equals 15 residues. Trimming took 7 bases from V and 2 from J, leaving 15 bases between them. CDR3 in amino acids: CASMRAFSTYNEQFF. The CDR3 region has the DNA TGTGCCAGCATGCGAGCGTTCTCGACCTACAATGAGCAGTTCTTC.

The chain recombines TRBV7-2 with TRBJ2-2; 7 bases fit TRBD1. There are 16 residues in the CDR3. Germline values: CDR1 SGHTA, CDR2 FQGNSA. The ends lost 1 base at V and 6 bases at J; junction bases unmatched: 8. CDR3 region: CASSLVGRGFAGELFF. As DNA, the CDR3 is TGTGCCAGCAGCTTAGTAGGCAGGGGGTTCGCCGGGGAGCTGTTTTTT.

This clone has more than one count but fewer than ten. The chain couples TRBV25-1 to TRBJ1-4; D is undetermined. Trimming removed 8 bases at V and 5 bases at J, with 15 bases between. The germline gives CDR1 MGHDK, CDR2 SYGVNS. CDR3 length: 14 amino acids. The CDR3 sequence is CASSMRALNEKLFF. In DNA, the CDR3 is TGTGCCAGCTCTATGCGGGCCCTGAATGAAAAACTGTTTTTT.

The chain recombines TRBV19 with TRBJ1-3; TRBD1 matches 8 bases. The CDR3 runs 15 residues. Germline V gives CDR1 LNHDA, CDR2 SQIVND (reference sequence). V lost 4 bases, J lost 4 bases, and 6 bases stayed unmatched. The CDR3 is CASSTQGANGNTIYF. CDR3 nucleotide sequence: TGTGCCAGTAGTACCCAGGGGGCTAACGGAAACACCATATATTTT.